This T cell receptor (beta chain) was found in a study of PD-1 blockade in classical Hodgkin lymphoma. At the level of the study: Nivolumab 3 mg/kg was given intravenously every 2 weeks.

The V gene lost 5 bases and the J gene lost 8 bases, with 13 bases spanning the gap. The CDR3 length is 13 residues. Germline V gene lookup returns CDR1 PRHDT and CDR2 FYEKMQ (reference sequence). This clone was seen just once. Antigen unknown. Assay used: immunoSEQ multiplex PCR; TCRdb lists only in-frame clones, some missing. The sample holds 31,000 or so clones, around 70% seen once. Study observations and caveats: Complete responders showed a baseline diversity that resembled the diversity of newly diagnosed patients. Unlike CD8+ TCR diversity, which did not rise significantly by C4D1, CD4+ TCR diversity did. With respect to the repertoire differences, their causes, possibly disease activity or prior therapy, remain undefined.

All patients relapsed after autologous stem cell transplantation, and brentuximab vedotin exposure varied. This material consisted of peripheral blood mononuclear cells (PBMCs), taken before the second cycle of nivolumab. This TCR was sampled from a human donor with classical Hodgkin lymphoma. This chain joins TRBV13 and TRBJ2-1; D is uncertain. In nucleotides, the CDR3 is TGTGCCAGCAGCCGACGTAATACGGATGAGCAGTTCTTC. Translation gives CASSRRNTDEQFF.